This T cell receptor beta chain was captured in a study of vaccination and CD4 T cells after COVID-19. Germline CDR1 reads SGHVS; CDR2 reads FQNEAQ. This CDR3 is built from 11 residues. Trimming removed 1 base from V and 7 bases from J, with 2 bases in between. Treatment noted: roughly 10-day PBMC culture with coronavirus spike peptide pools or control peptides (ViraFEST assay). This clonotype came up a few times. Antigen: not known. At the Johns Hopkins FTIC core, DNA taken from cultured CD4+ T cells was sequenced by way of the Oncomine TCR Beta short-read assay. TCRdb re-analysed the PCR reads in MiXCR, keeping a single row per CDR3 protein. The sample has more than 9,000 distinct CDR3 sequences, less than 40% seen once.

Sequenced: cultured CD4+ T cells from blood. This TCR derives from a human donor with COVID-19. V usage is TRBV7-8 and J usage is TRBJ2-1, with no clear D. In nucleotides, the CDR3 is TGTGCCAGCAGCTTAGAAAATGAGCAGTTCTTC. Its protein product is CASSLENEQFF.